The T cell receptor (beta chain) under discussion was sequenced for a study of CD8+CD57+ T cells in acquired aplastic anemia (dated by TCRdb to 2017 to 2018). Broadly, across the study: A mean of roughly 2.9 ug of DNA, ranging from roughly 0.18 to 30 ug, was extracted from sorted CD4+ and CD8+ cells. CD8+CD57+ expansion was defined as a frequency above the mean frequency observed in healthy subjects.

Paper-wide results and their limitations: Around 27 CD8+ CDR3 sequences were shared between patients and controls but appeared highly expressed in patients and within their immunodominant clones. CD8+ Simpson's diversity did not differ significantly between patients and healthy controls (P=0.060).

Genomic DNA served as template for TCR beta VDJ combination and CDR3 sequence profiling. An Illumina HiSeq 2000 was the platform used for TCR repertoire sequencing. The authors' pipeline ran thus. TRBV/TRBJ rearrangement plots, CDR3 size and DJ length profiles, and Simpson's diversity index were used to assess repertoires. The immunodominant clone was defined as the most abundant DNA sequence in deep sequencing data. CDR3 amino acid sequences were screened for sharing across subjects and were compared with published repertoires and the VDJdb database. TCRdb cleaned the public reads at Q25 with fastp, built clones with MiXCR and kept in-frame beta chains. Rows with one shared CDR3 protein collapse into an entry with the most common genes and DNA. The V and J calls reflect TCRdb's pipeline rather than the authors' work. Counted in this sample were around 180,000 distinct CDR3 sequences; over 40% of them appeared once. The ten most abundant clones make up about 1.8% of the sample.

This clonotype has more than one count but fewer than ten. Its antigen is not yet known. No much larger clone is present one base from it, and per-base qualities are unavailable. The germline V gene gives CDR1 as MDHEN and CDR2 as SYDVKM. Trimming at the junction amounts to 6 bases on V and 2 bases on J, and the germline ends lie 13 bases apart. Spanning cysteine to phenylalanine, the CDR3 consists of 14 amino acids. Of all the DNA, just the CDR3 is kept, 42 bases in frame from base 1. Patients chosen for sequencing had shown expansion of CD8+CD57+ cells by flow cytometry. Every patient had a diagnosis of severe acquired aplastic anemia based on International Study of Aplastic Anemia and Agranulocytosis and Camitta criteria. At the time blood was sampled, none of the patients had received any therapy. In the study, sorted CD4+ and CD8+ blood T cells from patients with severe aplastic anemia and from healthy subjects underwent deep sequencing of TCR repertoires. Patients were enrolled in the USA under clinicaltrials.gov protocols 00001620, 01623167, 00001397, 00071045, 00081523 and 00961064. Ficoll-Paque density gradient centrifugation was used to isolate peripheral blood mononuclear cells. Before DNA was extracted, CD4+ and CD8+ T cells were sorted using either FACS or magnetic beads.

The sequenced sample consisted of sorted CD4+, CD8+, or CD8+CD57+ T cells (not recorded which) from PBMCs. The sequence was collected from a human donor with aplastic anemia. The sequence links TRBV28 to TRBJ1-2; TRBD1 could be the D gene, as 5 bases match. The DNA sequence follows: TGTGCCAGCAGCACCCCCCCAGGGAACTATGGCTACACCTTC. It translates to CASSTPPGNYGYTF.